A single sample is the source of the 14 T cell receptor beta chains below, sequenced in a study of T cell changes during pregnancy in multiple sclerosis. Profiling relied on immunoSEQ multiplex PCR, and the TCRdb table lists in-frame clones only, not all of them. The sample shows 29,000 or so clones, about 92% of them seen only once. The specimen comprised CD8+ T cells from peripheral blood mononuclear cells, sampled before pregnancy. These receptors originate from a female donor with multiple sclerosis, enrolled in a pregnancy study.

This sequence joins TRBV7-9 and TRBJ1-2, with D possibly matching TRBD1 (6 bases). V gave up 5 bases and J gave up 1 base, with 14 bases separating them. CDR1 is SEHNR, CDR2 FQNEAQ, per germline (reference sequence). The CDR3 has 15 residues. In DNA, the CDR3 is TGTGCCAGCAGCACTACTACAGGGATTAACTATGGCTACACCTTC. Amino acid sequence: CASSTTTGINYGYTF.

The gene calls are TRBV7-9 and TRBJ1-1; D not resolved. Germline CDR1 reads SEHNR; CDR2 reads FQNEAQ (reference sequence). The CDR3 length is 14 residues. V shed 2 bases and J shed 1 base, with 8 bases lying between them. The CDR3 loop reads CASSLYSTNTEAFF. The DNA for the CDR3 is TGTGCCAGCAGCTTATACTCCACGAACACTGAAGCTTTCTTT.

This chain uses TRBV5-1 with TRBJ1-6, with D perhaps TRBD1 (6 bases). Per the germline V gene, CDR1 is SGHRS and CDR2 is YFSETQ. CDR3 length: 15 residues. Trimming stripped 2 bases from V and 8 bases from J, with 14 bases between. The CDR3 region has the DNA TGCGCCAGCAGCTTTGGGACACAAACTCATTCACCCCTCCACTTT. This sequence encodes CASSFGTQTHSPLHF.

The rearrangement uses TRBV2 and TRBJ1-6; 7 nucleotides line up with TRBD1. This CDR3 spans 17 amino acids. Germline V gene data show CDR1 as SNHLY and CDR2 as FYNNEI. The V and J ends lost 8 bases and 4 bases, in that order; junction bases with no gene match: 14. In DNA form, the CDR3 reads TGTGCCAGCGGGTCGACAGGGATAAATGAGTATAATTCACCCCTCCACTTT. Protein: CASGSTGINEYNSPLHF.

The chain carries TRBV4-1 and TRBJ1-1, with D perhaps matching TRBD1 (6 bases). The CDR3 totals 13 residues. Germline lookup yields CDR1 MGHRA and CDR2 YSYEKL. V shed 4 bases and J shed 1 base, with 7 bases lying between them. CDR3 protein: CASSLGQNTEAFF. Here the CDR3 DNA reads TGCGCCAGCAGCCTGGGACAGAACACTGAAGCTTTCTTT.

This clone was recorded once. This CDR3 reads CASFQGPQSYEQYF. Here the CDR3 DNA reads TGTGCCAGCTTTCAGGGCCCCCAGTCCTACGAGCAGTACTTC. The chain employs TRBV6-1 and TRBJ2-7; D is possibly TRBD1 (5 bases). V lost 8 bases to trimming and J lost 1 base, with 15 bases between them. This CDR3 is 14 amino acids long. Germline V gene lookup returns CDR1 MNHNS and CDR2 SASEGT.

The V gene is TRBV27, the J gene TRBJ2-7; D is perhaps TRBD2 (5 bases). The CDR3 is made up of 15 amino acids. Germline CDR1 MNHEY, CDR2 SMNVEV (reference sequence). V lost 5 bases to trimming and J lost 0 bases, with 14 bases between them. The CDR3 loop is CASSPDWLSSYEQYF. The CDR3 coding sequence is TGTGCCAGCAGTCCGGACTGGCTTAGCTCCTACGAGCAGTACTTC.

CDR3 nucleotide sequence: TGTGCCAGCAGCTTAGATTCGCTAGCGGGAAAACCCTACAATGAGCAGTTCTTC. Its translation: CASSLDSLAGKPYNEQFF. V is TRBV11-3 and J is TRBJ2-1, with 9 bases that match TRBD2. The ends lost 0 bases at V and 2 bases at J; junction bases unmatched: 8. The CDR3 runs 18 residues. Germline CDR1 is SGHNT and CDR2 is YENEEA.

This sequence joins TRBV18 and TRBJ1-2; D is ambiguous. Germline CDR1 is KGHSH and CDR2 is LQKENI. CDR3 length: 12 residues. Trimming removed 3 bases from V and 12 bases from J, with 14 bases in between. The DNA for the CDR3 is TGTGCCAGCTCACCCAGCCGGGAGTGGAACACCTTC. It yields the protein CASSPSREWNTF.

CDR3 sequence: CATSSPGQGTLNNEQFF. For the CDR3, the DNA is TGTGCCACCAGCAGCCCGGGACAGGGGACATTAAACAATGAGCAGTTCTTC. The rearrangement uses TRBV15 and TRBJ2-1, with TRBD1 matching over 10 bases. The germline V gene encodes CDR1 LNHNV and CDR2 YYDKDF (reference sequence). The V gene end was trimmed by 3 bases and the J gene end by 5 bases; junction bases not matched to a gene: 10. The CDR3 totals 17 residues. Looking up the rest from reference TRBV15 and TRBJ2-1 gives the full variable domain: DAMVIQNPRYQVTQFGKPVTLSCSQTLNHNVMYWYQQKSSQAPKLLFHYYDKDFNNEADTPDNFQSRRPNTSFCFLDIRSPGLGDTAMYLCATSSPGQGTLNNEQFFGPGTRLTVL.

This chain connects TRBV7-7 to TRBJ2-7; D remains unclear. CDR1 is SSHAT and CDR2 is FNYEAQ in the germline V gene (reference sequence). V was clipped by 6 bases and J by 4 bases, with 4 bases between them. The CDR3 runs to 10 residues. The CDR3 bases are TGTGCCAGCAGTCGGTACGAGCAGTACTTC. Its protein product is CASSRYEQYF.

The chain's CDR3 is CASSLGTFNEQFF. The CDR3 region has the DNA TGTGCCAGCAGCTTAGGGACTTTCAATGAGCAGTTCTTC. This sequence joins TRBV7-3 and TRBJ2-1; possibly TRBD2 for D (6 bases). This CDR3 is built from 13 residues. V gave up 2 bases and J gave up 6 bases, with 8 bases separating them. Germline CDR1 reads SGHTA; CDR2 reads FQGTGA.

The rearrangement joins TRBV9 to TRBJ1-3; D unresolved. This CDR3 is 11 amino acids long. The V gene's germline CDR1 is SGDLS and CDR2 YYNGEE. V was trimmed by 4 bases and J by 4 bases, leaving 3 bases between them. CDR3 in DNA: TGTGCCAGCAGCTCAGGAAACACCATATATTTT. Translated: CASSSGNTIYF.

The chain links TRBV14 to TRBJ1-3; 7 bases line up with TRBD1. With V trimmed by 3 bases and J by 0 bases, 8 bases remained unmatched. Per germline, CDR1 SGHDN and CDR2 FVKESK. The CDR3 totals 17 residues. CDR3 in amino acids: CASSQAWTGPSGNTIYF. The CDR3, as DNA: TGTGCCAGCAGCCAGGCATGGACAGGCCCCTCTGGAAACACCATATATTTT. Full variable domain (missing parts from reference TRBV14 and TRBJ1-3): EAGVTQFPSHSVIEKGQTVTLRCDPISGHDNLYWYRRVMGKEIKFLLHFVKESKQDESGMPNNRFLAERTGGTYSTLKVQPAELEDSGVYFCASSQAWTGPSGNTIYFGEGSWLTVV.